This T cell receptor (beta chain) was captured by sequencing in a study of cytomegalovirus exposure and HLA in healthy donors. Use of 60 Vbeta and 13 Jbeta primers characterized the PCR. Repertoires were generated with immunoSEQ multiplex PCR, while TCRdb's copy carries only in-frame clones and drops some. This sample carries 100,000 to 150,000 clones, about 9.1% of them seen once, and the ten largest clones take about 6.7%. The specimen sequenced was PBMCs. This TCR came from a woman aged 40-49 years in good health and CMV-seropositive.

The CDR3: CASSLAGLAGAYEQYF. CDR3 sequence (DNA): TGTGCCAGCAGCTTGGCGGGGCTAGCGGGGGCATACGAGCAGTACTTC. The rearrangement links TRBV5-6 to TRBJ2-7, with 10 bases that match TRBD2. Germline loops: CDR1 SGHDT, CDR2 YYEEEE. V gave up 0 bases and J gave up 4 bases; unmatched junction bases: 7. The CDR3 is 16 amino acids.